Following are 29 T cell receptor beta chains from one sample sequenced in a study of T cell repertoires in cytomegalovirus infection. Via MiXCR, TCRdb re-called the reads, giving one row per CDR3 protein. The sample has under 250,000 distinct CDR3 sequences; roughly 12% are singletons. Sequences were obtained from PBMCs. All receptors come from a human donor in good health (CMV status not recorded). Some clones in this sample may be carry-over from other donors' samples.

This clonotype was counted many times. This chain uses TRBV7-2 with TRBJ2-3; D unresolved. With 5 bases removed from V and 0 bases from J, the gap between germline ends came to 15 bases. The CDR3 contains 16 residues. Looked up from germline, CDR1 is SGHTA and CDR2 is FQGNSA. The CDR3 sequence: CASSPPTVVSTDTQYF. In DNA form, the CDR3 reads TGTGCCAGCAGCCCACCGACGGTCGTTAGCACAGATACGCAGTATTTT.

Regarding this clonotype: Possible read error: a much larger clone is one base away. The rearrangement links TRBV19 to TRBJ2-7, with 7 bases that match TRBD2. Germline CDR1 reads LNHDA; CDR2 reads SQIVND (reference sequence). The length of the CDR3 is 17 residues. Unmatched junction bases numbered 16, after V lost 1 base and J lost 7 bases. CDR3 sequence (DNA): TGTGCCAGTAGTATAGCTGGGGCTAGCGGCCCATCGGGGGAGCAGTACTTC. Its protein is CASSIAGASGPSGEQYF.

The sample holds many counts of this clonotype. The V call is TRBV20-1, the J call TRBJ2-3; the D gene is possibly TRBD1 (6 bases). The V and J ends lost 6 bases and 0 bases respectively, with 7 bases between them. The CDR3 length is 12 residues. CDR1 and CDR2 (germline): DFQATT, SNEGSKA (reference sequence). The CDR3 nucleotides are TGCAGTGCCAGGGGTAGCACAGATACGCAGTATTTT. As protein: CSARGSTDTQYF.

This clonotype has more than one count but fewer than ten. This rearrangement joins TRBV28 to TRBJ1-2; 7 bases are shared with TRBD1. Germline V gene lookup returns CDR1 MDHEN and CDR2 SYDVKM. After removal of 7 bases from V and 2 bases from J, the junction contained 7 bases not matched to a gene. The CDR3 extends over 14 amino acids. Here the CDR3 DNA reads TGTGCCAGCACTTCAGGGGGACCCAACTATGGCTACACCTTC. Translated: CASTSGGPNYGYTF.

Points on this clonotype: At one end, the junction sequence differs from germline, possibly due to a read error. The V and J genes are TRBV20-1 and TRBJ1-2, with no clear D. The CDR3 runs 15 residues. Germline V gene data show CDR1 as DFQATT and CDR2 as SNEGSKA (reference sequence). The CDR3 spells CSATPPGSHNYGYSF. CDR3 bases: TGCAGTGCTACCCCCCCGGGGTCCCATAACTATGGCTACAGCTTC.

This clonotype has ten or more counts. This chain connects TRBV4-3 to TRBJ2-1; D is tentatively TRBD1 or TRBD2 (5 bases each). The CDR3 sequence is 18 residues long. Trimming stripped 0 bases from V and 4 bases from J, with 19 bases between. Germline-derived CDR1 and CDR2 are LGHNA and YSLEER. For the CDR3, the DNA is TGCGCCAGCAGCCAAGATGGGGGTGGGGGAGACCGATACAATGAGCAGTTCTTC. The encoded protein is CASSQDGGGGDRYNEQFF.

This clonotype was observed at least ten times. The rearrangement links TRBV11-3 to TRBJ2-7; TRBD1 aligns across 8 bases. With 0 bases clipped from V and 6 bases from J, the junction kept 7 bases outside the gene matches. Germline V gene lookup returns CDR1 SGHNT and CDR2 YENEEA. The CDR3 loop spans 15 amino acids. The CDR3 DNA sequence: TGTGCCAGCAGCTTAGATACAGGACAGGGAGGCGAGCAGTACTTC. It translates to CASSLDTGQGGEQYF.

This clonotype was recorded at least ten times. This sequence joins TRBV12-3 or TRBV12-4 and TRBJ1-1; D possibly corresponds to TRBD1 (6 bases). The CDR3 loop spans 15 amino acids. V lost 8 bases, J lost 6 bases, and 22 bases lay in between. CDR3 protein: CASRPPGHWSAEAFF. CDR3 sequence (DNA): TGTGCCAGCCGACCTCCGGGACACTGGAGCGCTGAAGCTTTCTTT.

This clonotype has a count of ten or more. The J gene is TRBJ2-1, the V gene TRBV11-2, with 7 nucleotides matching TRBD2. This CDR3 is 18 amino acids long. V dropped 1 base and J dropped 0; count of bases not matched to a gene: 9. CDR1 SGHAT and CDR2 FQNNGV come from the germline V gene. The CDR3 reads CASSLVGQGLSSYNEQFF. In nucleotides, the CDR3 is TGTGCCAGCAGCTTAGTGGGCCAGGGACTAAGCTCCTACAATGAGCAGTTCTTC. Supplemented by reference TRBV11-2 and TRBJ2-1, the full variable domain reads EAGVAQSPRYKIIEKRQSVAFWCNPISGHATLYWYQQILGQGPKLLIQFQNNGVVDDSQLPKDRFSAERLKGVDSTLKIQPAKLEDSAVYLCASSLVGQGLSSYNEQFFGPGTRLTVL.

This clonotype was detected many times. The chain joins TRBV7-3 to TRBJ1-1, with a possible D match to TRBD1 (5 bases). Trimming removed 5 bases from V and 3 bases from J, with 13 bases in between. Germline assignment: CDR1 SGHTA and CDR2 FQGTGA. The CDR3 runs to 14 residues. The DNA for the CDR3 is TGTGCCAGCAGCCCTGGTGGGGGGGACACTGAAGCTTTCTTT. Translated: CASSPGGGDTEAFF.

This clonotype was recorded a few times. This rearrangement joins TRBV5-1 to TRBJ1-4; D is perhaps TRBD1 (5 bases). V lost 4 bases, J lost 8 bases, and 15 bases lay in between. This CDR3 spans 14 amino acids. Germline CDR1 is SGHRS and CDR2 is YFSETQ. CDR3 region: CASSPGEWGEKLFF. The CDR3 region has the DNA TGCGCCAGCAGCCCCGGAGAGTGGGGGGAAAAACTGTTTTTT.

This clonotype was counted ten times or more. This sequence joins TRBV28 and TRBJ1-3; D gene ambiguous. From germline, CDR1 is MDHEN and CDR2 SYDVKM. The CDR3 is made up of 17 amino acids. V dropped 2 bases and J dropped 7 bases, with 21 bases sitting between them. CDR3 sequence reads: CASSLVGSPTLGNTIYF. The CDR3 DNA sequence: TGTGCCAGCAGTTTAGTGGGGTCCCCTACTCTTGGGAACACCATATATTTT.

This clonotype showed up many times. The chain joins TRBV7-3 to TRBJ1-3; perhaps TRBD1 as D (5 bases). Trimming removed 5 bases at V and 2 bases at J, with 16 bases between. The CDR3 consists of 16 residues. Germline-derived CDR1 and CDR2 are SGHTA and FQGTGA. The CDR3 DNA reads as TGTGCCAGCAGCCCCGGGGGGGGTCTTGCTGGAAACACCATATATTTT. Translated: CASSPGGGLAGNTIYF.

This clonotype was seen ten or more times. V is TRBV20-1 and J is TRBJ1-4; the D is unclear. CDR1 and CDR2 (germline): DFQATT, SNEGSKA (reference sequence). This CDR3 has 12 amino acids. V was cut by 4 bases and J by 7 bases, with 10 bases left in between. The CDR3 loop reads CSATGSSEKLFF. CDR3 nucleotides: TGCAGTGCTACGGGATCTTCTGAAAAACTGTTTTTT.

At least ten counts were recorded for this clonotype. V gene TRBV19 combines with J gene TRBJ1-2; the D gene is possibly TRBD1 (5 bases). Per germline, CDR1 LNHDA and CDR2 SQIVND (reference sequence). V was clipped by 5 bases and J by 4 bases, with 11 bases between them. The CDR3 extends over 13 amino acids. In nucleotides, the CDR3 is TGTGCCAGTAGTTTCCCAGGGCCCTATGGCTACACCTTC. This encodes CASSFPGPYGYTF.

The sample holds many counts of this clonotype. The genes are TRBV5-6 and TRBJ1-5; perhaps TRBD1 as D (6 bases). In germline, CDR1 is SGHDT, CDR2 YYEEEE. The CDR3 covers 16 residues. The ends were cut back, 3 bases at V and 0 bases at J, with 13 bases in the middle. The DNA of the CDR3 is TGTGCCAGCAGCTCGACAGGATTCGGTAGCAATCAGCCCCAGCATTTT. Translated, it gives CASSSTGFGSNQPQHF.

This clonotype appeared many times. V and J are TRBV7-2 and TRBJ2-7, with a possible D match to TRBD2 (6 bases). CDR1 and CDR2 from the germline V gene are SGHTA and FQGNSA. Trimming cost V 5 bases and J 6 bases, with 11 bases left between them. This CDR3 comprises 12 residues. The DNA for the CDR3 is TGTGCCAGCAGCACAACGGGGGTCGAGCAGTACTTC. It is translated as CASSTTGVEQYF.

In this sample, this clonotype turned up once. The chain employs TRBV24-1 and TRBJ2-7; D not certain. Germline V gene lookup returns CDR1 KGHDR and CDR2 SFDVKD. The CDR3 covers 13 residues. The ends were cut back, 12 bases at V and 6 bases at J, with 20 bases in the middle. The CDR3 is CAPIWGKRREQYF. In nucleotides, the CDR3 is TGTGCCCCGATCTGGGGAAAAAGGCGCGAGCAGTACTTC.

This clonotype was seen repeatedly, ten times or more. This rearrangement joins TRBV7-2 to TRBJ1-1; TRBD1 matches at 11 bases. CDR1 and CDR2 from the germline V gene are SGHTA and FQGNSA. The CDR3 is made up of 15 amino acids. J was trimmed by 5 bases and V by 5 bases; bases with no gene match: 7. This CDR3 is CASSPMGTGGTEAFF. CDR3 DNA sequence: TGTGCCAGCAGCCCAATGGGGACAGGGGGGACTGAAGCTTTCTTT.

This clonotype was detected many times. V usage is TRBV5-5 and J usage is TRBJ2-3; D possibly matches TRBD1 or TRBD2 (5 bases each). With 4 bases removed from V and 7 bases from J, the gap between germline ends came to 19 bases. This CDR3 has 15 amino acids. CDR1 and CDR2 from the germline V gene are SGHKS and YYEKEE (reference sequence). The CDR3 DNA sequence: TGTGCCAGCAGCCGGGGACCGCCCCAGACGAATACGCAGTATTTT. Protein sequence: CASSRGPPQTNTQYF.

There are many counts of this clonotype. J is TRBJ2-3 and V is TRBV7-2; 9 bases are shared with TRBD1. This CDR3 has 16 residues. The germline V gene has CDR1 SGHTA and CDR2 FQGNSA. Trimming took 5 bases from V and 0 from J; bases not matched to a gene: 6. The CDR3 region is CASSPETGGSTDTQYF. The CDR3 DNA sequence: TGTGCCAGCAGCCCAGAGACAGGGGGTAGCACAGATACGCAGTATTTT.

In this sample, this clonotype turned up many times. The rearrangement uses TRBV28 and TRBJ1-1; the match to TRBD1 covers 10 bases. Unmatched junction bases numbered 10, after V lost 6 bases and J lost 6 bases. Germline-derived CDR1 and CDR2 are MDHEN and SYDVKM. The CDR3 runs to 15 residues. The CDR3 bases are TGTGCCAGCAGCAACAGACAGGGGGCGCGGGCTGAAGCTTTCTTT. This sequence encodes CASSNRQGARAEAFF. The full variable domain, in which reference TRBV28 and TRBJ1-1 provide the parts outside the CDR3, is DVKVTQSSRYLVKRTGEKVFLECVQDMDHENMFWYRQDPGLGLRLIYFSYDVKMKEKGDIPEGYSVSREKKERFSLILESASTNQTSMYLCASSNRQGARAEAFFGQGTRLTVV.

Regarding this clonotype: This may be a read error, as it is one base from a much larger clone. The chain combines TRBV7-8 with TRBJ1-1, with a weak D call TRBD1 (5 bases). From germline, CDR1 is SGHVS and CDR2 FQNEAQ. The CDR3 is made up of 16 amino acids. Here the CDR3 reads CAISLEGLGMHTEAFF. In nucleotides, the CDR3 is TGTGCCATCAGCTTAGAGGGGTTAGGGATGCACACTGAAGCTTTCTTT.

Ten or more counts support this clonotype. The chain recombines TRBV2 with TRBJ2-7, with D possibly being TRBD1 (5 bases). There are 14 residues in the CDR3. Trimming shortened V by 8 bases and J by 4 bases, and 18 bases separated the two germline ends. Germline CDR1 reads SNHLY; CDR2 reads FYNNEI. CDR3 sequence: CASAQGSGNYEQYF. DNA for the CDR3: TGTGCCAGCGCCCAGGGATCCGGTAATTACGAGCAGTACTTC.

The V and J genes are TRBV19 and TRBJ2-5; possible D gene TRBD2, 5 bases. Germline V CDR1 and CDR2: LNHDA, SQIVND (reference sequence). The CDR3 extends over 14 amino acids. Trimming stripped 5 bases from V and 1 base from J, with 11 bases between. CDR3 region: CASSPVGVQETQYF. CDR3 coding DNA: TGTGCCAGTAGTCCCGTCGGGGTCCAAGAGACCCAGTACTTC.

This clonotype was seen ten or more times. The chain is built from TRBV6-2 or TRBV6-3 and TRBJ2-6; TRBD1 agrees at 9 bases. The V gene's germline CDR1 is MNHEY and CDR2 SVGEGT. CDR3 length: 15 amino acids. The V gene end was trimmed by 6 bases and the J gene end by 4 bases; junction bases not matched to a gene: 4. CDR3 in DNA: TGTGCCAGCAGCGGGACAGGGACCGGGGCCAACGTCCTGACTTTC. Amino acid sequence: CASSGTGTGANVLTF.

Concerning this clonotype itself: A junction boundary mismatches the germline segment, possibly from a read error. The CDR3 coding sequence is TGCAGTGCTAGGACCAAAAGGGGGGGCGGTGACAATGATCAGTTCTTC. This translates into CSARTKRGGGDNDQFF. The V gene is TRBV20-1, the J gene TRBJ2-1; D is possibly TRBD2 (7 bases). Germline V lookup: CDR1 DFQATT, CDR2 SNEGSKA (reference sequence). This CDR3 is 16 amino acids long.

This clonotype was seen a handful of times. This rearrangement joins TRBV7-2 to TRBJ2-7, with TRBD1 matching 8 bases. The CDR3 consists of 15 residues. Unmatched junction bases numbered 6, after V lost 2 bases and J lost 3 bases. Germline CDR1 SGHTA, CDR2 FQGNSA. The CDR3 here is CASSLSGQGLYEQYF. CDR3 nucleotides: TGTGCCAGCAGCTTAAGCGGACAGGGACTCTACGAGCAGTACTTC.

The CDR3 DNA follows: TGCAGTGCTAGAGTGTTTCTGATGGGGTACAATGAGCAGTTCTTC. This gives the protein CSARVFLMGYNEQFF. The gene calls are TRBV20-1 and TRBJ2-1; no definite D call. This CDR3 is built from 15 residues. V lost 1 base and J 4 bases, leaving 14 bases between the germline ends. Germline CDR1 and CDR2: DFQATT and SNEGSKA (reference sequence).